Included here is one T cell receptor beta chain sequence, with context. The record originates from a study of blood T cell repertoires in COVID-19. Study details: COVID-19 samples collected from the United States, Italy and Spain covered acute and convalescent phases. Sources were T cells, B-cell-depleted T cells, or PBMCs; the material itself was cDNA or gDNA.

Germline V gene lookup returns CDR1 SGHAT and CDR2 FQNNGV. The ends lost 3 bases at V and 6 bases at J; junction bases unmatched: 10. The CDR3 spans 16 residues. Authors' methods: Reference gene primer amplification gave nucleated cell count estimates. Some clones are missing from TCRdb's copy, which holds only in-frame ones; the method was immunoSEQ multiplex PCR. The DNA gave D and trimming, while V, J and clone size come from that table. The sample includes tens of thousands of clones, 90% to 95% seen only once; the top ten take about 3%. The sequence came from an older man with active COVID-19. Sequencing was done on a sample of peripheral blood. J is TRBJ1-4 and V is TRBV11-2; 7 bases map to TRBD1. The CDR3 loop is CASSFLRGQGDEKLFF. CDR3 DNA sequence: TGTGCCAGCAGCTTCTTAAGGGGGCAGGGGGATGAAAAACTGTTTTTT. Using reference TRBV11-2 and TRBJ1-4 for the parts outside the CDR3, the full variable domain is EAGVAQSPRYKIIEKRQSVAFWCNPISGHATLYWYQQILGQGPKLLIQFQNNGVVDDSQLPKDRFSAERLKGVDSTLKIQPAKLEDSAVYLCASSFLRGQGDEKLFFGSGTQLSVL.